One and the same sample provided the 32 T cell receptor beta chains below, sequenced in a study of shared clonotypes between healthy human individuals. The repertoire was sequenced with immunoSEQ multiplex PCR; TCRdb's copy has only in-frame clones and lacks some. Of more than 1,200,000 clones in the sample, 98% were seen once. Sequencing was done on a sample of naive CD4+ T cells sorted from blood. The subset is: CD45RA+ positively selected. These receptors were taken from a man aged 30-40 years in good health.

This chain joins TRBV10-2 and TRBJ2-7; tentatively, D is TRBD1 (6 bases). Trimming left V 4 bases short and J 6 bases short, with 13 bases between. CDR3 size: 13 residues. CDR1 and CDR2 from the germline V gene are WSHSY and SAAADI. CDR3 region: CASSVPGAGEQYF. The CDR3 DNA is TGCGCCAGCAGTGTACCAGGGGCCGGCGAGCAGTACTTC.

The rearrangement uses TRBV5-1 and TRBJ2-1; D gene uncertain. The germline V and J ends were trimmed by 0 bases and 6 bases, with 7 bases remaining between them. Germline CDR1 and CDR2: SGHRS and YFSETQ. The CDR3 runs 13 residues. The CDR3 here is CASSLVRANEQFF. The DNA of the CDR3 is TGCGCCAGCAGCTTGGTAAGGGCCAATGAGCAGTTCTTC.

This sequence joins TRBV14 and TRBJ2-7; D not resolved. Trimming shortened V by 2 bases and J by 6 bases, and 14 bases separated the two germline ends. The CDR3 sequence is 14 residues long. Germline CDR1 is SGHDN and CDR2 is FVKESK. CDR3 region: CASSQRNRGPEQYF. The CDR3 DNA follows: TGTGCCAGCAGCCAACGGAATCGAGGTCCCGAGCAGTACTTC.

The chain combines TRBV6-5 with TRBJ2-1; D is perhaps TRBD1 (6 bases). The germline CDR1 and CDR2 sequences are MNHEY and SVGAGI. Trimming took off 3 bases at V and 5 bases at J, with 14 bases between the two ends. The CDR3 runs to 15 residues. The CDR3 nucleotides read TGTGCCAGCAGTTATTTCCGGGACATCAACAATGAGCAGTTCTTC. It codes for CASSYFRDINNEQFF.

The chain is built from TRBV7-2 and TRBJ2-5; no firm D call. The CDR3 consists of 13 residues. The germline gives CDR1 SGHTA, CDR2 FQGNSA. Trimming left V 2 bases short and J 1 base short, with 5 bases between. The CDR3: CASSLSSQETQYF. Written as DNA, the CDR3 is TGTGCCAGCAGCTTATCCAGCCAAGAGACCCAGTACTTC.

The J gene is TRBJ2-2, the V gene TRBV28; no clear D. Trimming took off 7 bases at V and 3 bases at J, with 18 bases between the two ends. CDR1 and CDR2 (germline): MDHEN, SYDVKM. The CDR3 is made up of 16 amino acids. The CDR3 sequence is CASTPPAQVYTGELFF. CDR3 bases: TGTGCCAGCACCCCGCCGGCGCAGGTGTACACCGGGGAGCTGTTTTTT.

Remarks on this clone: Other DNA sequences in the sample encode the same CDR3. This chain connects TRBV5-4 to TRBJ1-1, with D perhaps TRBD1 (5 bases). The CDR3 totals 14 residues. Trimming removed 0 bases at V and 0 bases at J, with 6 bases between. Germline V gives CDR1 SGHNT, CDR2 YYREEE (reference sequence). CDR3: CASSLVGLNTEAFF. CDR3 DNA: TGTGCCAGCAGCTTGGTGGGGCTGAACACTGAAGCTTTCTTT.

The gene calls are TRBV30 and TRBJ2-6, with D maybe TRBD1 (5 bases). V shed 2 bases and J shed 0 bases, with 17 bases lying between them. The CDR3 is 18 amino acids. CDR1 is GTSNPN, CDR2 SVGIG, per germline (reference sequence). The CDR3: CAWSTSRQGLSGANVLTF. The CDR3 region has the DNA TGTGCCTGGAGTACTTCTCGGCAGGGCCTCTCTGGGGCCAACGTCCTGACTTTC.

This clone was detected once. This chain connects TRBV5-1 to TRBJ2-5; D unresolved. Deletions cut 4 bases from V and 2 bases from J, with 12 bases between. The germline V gene encodes CDR1 SGHRS and CDR2 YFSETQ. The length of the CDR3 is 14 residues. The CDR3 DNA sequence: TGCGCCAGCAGCCTGAACAGTGATCAAGAGACCCAGTACTTC. Translation: CASSLNSDQETQYF.

The V call is TRBV5-4, the J call TRBJ1-1; 10 bases line up with TRBD1. The ends lost 5 bases at V and 5 bases at J; junction bases unmatched: 3. The CDR3 contains 13 residues. Germline V lookup: CDR1 SGHNT, CDR2 YYREEE (reference sequence). CDR3 nucleotide sequence: TGTGCCAGCAGACGGACAGGGGGGACTGAAGCTTTCTTT. This encodes CASRRTGGTEAFF.

This clone was detected only once. This sequence joins TRBV11-2 and TRBJ2-5; D is uncertain. Per germline, CDR1 SGHAT and CDR2 FQNNGV. CDR3 size: 14 residues. V was trimmed by 4 bases and J by 5 bases, leaving 14 bases between them. The CDR3 is CASSYPSGVETQYF. CDR3 bases: TGTGCCAGCAGCTACCCCTCTGGGGTCGAGACCCAGTACTTC.

The gene calls are TRBV5-6 and TRBJ2-2; 7 nucleotides line up with TRBD1. The J segment lost 0 bases and the V segment lost 0 bases, leaving 2 bases of the junction unmatched. The CDR3 covers 16 residues. Germline V CDR1 and CDR2: SGHDT, YYEEEE. This CDR3 reads CASSLVGQPNTGELFF. The CDR3 region has the DNA TGTGCCAGCAGCTTGGTGGGACAGCCGAACACCGGGGAGCTGTTTTTT.

The chain has TRBV25-1 and TRBJ2-7; the D is unclear. Trimming shortened V by 2 bases and J by 5 bases, and 13 bases separated the two germline ends. CDR1 is MGHDK and CDR2 is SYGVNS in the germline V gene. CDR3 length equals 14 residues. CDR3 in amino acids: CASSEVRNHHEQYF. As DNA, the CDR3 is TGTGCCAGCAGTGAAGTAAGGAATCATCACGAGCAGTACTTC.

This clone appeared once. The chain links TRBV7-6 to TRBJ2-7; D unresolved. Trimming shortened V by 2 bases and J by 2 bases, and 7 bases separated the two germline ends. Germline CDR1 SGHVS, CDR2 FNYEAQ. The CDR3 totals 13 residues. Written as DNA, the CDR3 is TGTGCCAGCAGCTTAATGTTAGCCTACGAGCAGTACTTC. Amino acids: CASSLMLAYEQYF.

The CDR3 reads CASSDDSGRAHPYEQYF. In nucleotides, the CDR3 is TGCGCCAGCAGTGACGATAGCGGGAGGGCCCACCCCTACGAGCAGTACTTC. The gene calls are TRBV10-2 and TRBJ2-7; 11 bases fit TRBD2. The CDR3 is made up of 17 amino acids. J lost 2 bases, V lost 3 bases, and 9 bases had no gene match. The germline CDR1 and CDR2 sequences are WSHSY and SAAADI.

The chain is built from TRBV28 and TRBJ1-4; tentative D call: TRBD1 (6 bases). Germline assignment: CDR1 MDHEN and CDR2 SYDVKM. The CDR3 totals 14 residues. V shed 8 bases and J shed 8 bases, with 18 bases lying between them. The CDR3 reads CASLPGTSREKLFF. CDR3 sequence (DNA): TGTGCCAGCTTGCCGGGGACATCGAGGGAAAAACTGTTTTTT.

The rearrangement joins TRBV7-2 to TRBJ2-1, with 14 bases identical to TRBD2. After removal of 7 bases from V and 8 bases from J, the junction contained 7 bases not matched to a gene. Germline V gene sequence: CDR1 SGHTA, CDR2 FQGNSA. The CDR3 covers 15 residues. The CDR3 bases are TGTGCCAGCATCGAGGGACTAGCGGGAGTCTATGAGCAGTTCTTC. It yields the protein CASIEGLAGVYEQFF.

The chain employs TRBV27 and TRBJ1-1, with no clear D. This CDR3 spans 13 amino acids. The germline V and J ends were trimmed by 0 bases and 5 bases, with 7 bases remaining between them. Per the germline V gene, CDR1 is MNHEY and CDR2 is SMNVEV (reference sequence). CDR3 DNA sequence: TGTGCCAGCAGTTTATCGTTGGGAACTGAAGCTTTCTTT. Protein product: CASSLSLGTEAFF.

CDR3: CASRRAPQDTQYF. In DNA, the CDR3 is TGTGCCAGCAGACGGGCCCCTCAAGATACGCAGTATTTT. The chain is built from TRBV2 and TRBJ2-3; D remains ambiguous. CDR1 is SNHLY, CDR2 FYNNEI, per germline. V was trimmed by 6 bases and J by 5 bases, leaving 12 bases between them. This CDR3 has 13 amino acids.

Only one count was recorded for this clone. The chain recombines TRBV9 with TRBJ1-1; TRBD1 aligns across 7 bases. J gave up 0 bases and V 2 bases, and 4 bases lay outside the gene matches. There are 15 residues in the CDR3. Germline values: CDR1 SGDLS, CDR2 YYNGEE. The CDR3 sequence is CASSVTGEVNTEAFF. The CDR3 nucleotides are TGTGCCAGCAGCGTCACAGGGGAGGTGAACACTGAAGCTTTCTTT. Based on the CDR3 plus reference TRBV9 and TRBJ1-1, the full variable domain is DSGVTQTPKHLITATGQRVTLRCSPRSGDLSVYWYQQSLDQGLQFLIQYYNGEERAKGNILERFSAQQFPDLHSELNLSSLELGDSALYFCASSVTGEVNTEAFFGQGTRLTVV.

The chain employs TRBV6-1 and TRBJ2-7; 8 bases agree with TRBD1. The trim removed 6 bases at V and 3 bases at J, leaving 7 bases unmatched. CDR3 size: 14 residues. Germline assignment: CDR1 MNHNS and CDR2 SASEGT. CDR3 amino acids: CASSLAGTGYEQYF. Here the CDR3 DNA reads TGTGCCAGCAGCCTGGCAGGGACAGGCTACGAGCAGTACTTC.

Only one count was recorded for this clone. The chain employs TRBV27 and TRBJ2-7; 10 nucleotides line up with TRBD1. This CDR3 has 16 residues. J was trimmed by 6 bases and V by 2 bases; bases with no gene match: 10. Germline V lookup: CDR1 MNHEY, CDR2 SMNVEV (reference sequence). The CDR3 region has the DNA TGTGCCAGCAGTTTACTATCCGGGACAGGGGTCGGCGAGCAGTACTTC. Protein: CASSLLSGTGVGEQYF.

V gene TRBV5-4 combines with J gene TRBJ2-1; D ambiguous. Trimming removed 4 bases from V and 0 bases from J, with 17 bases in between. This CDR3 comprises 17 residues. Germline CDR1 is SGHNT and CDR2 is YYREEE (reference sequence). Here the CDR3 reads CASSPGGALSSYNEQFF. CDR3 coding DNA: TGTGCCAGCAGCCCCGGTGGAGCCTTGAGCTCCTACAATGAGCAGTTCTTC.

Comment on this clone: The sample has other DNA sequences that encode this CDR3 too. CDR3 sequence: CASSPRLAGGDNEQFF. In DNA form, the CDR3 reads TGTGCCAGCAGCCCAAGACTAGCGGGAGGGGACAATGAGCAGTTCTTC. The chain links TRBV9 to TRBJ2-1; TRBD2 matches 14 bases. CDR3 length: 16 amino acids. V was clipped by 4 bases and J by 5 bases; unmatched bases: 5. CDR1 and CDR2 from the germline V gene are SGDLS and YYNGEE.

The chain combines TRBV6-5 with TRBJ1-3, with TRBD1 matching 7 bases. Germline assignment: CDR1 MNHEY and CDR2 SVGAGI. The CDR3 totals 13 residues. The ends lost 7 bases at V and 7 bases at J; junction bases unmatched: 7. CDR3 coding DNA: TGTGCCAGCACTCCCAGGGGGGAGAACACCATATATTTT. It translates to CASTPRGENTIYF.

The chain recombines TRBV11-2 with TRBJ2-7; D possibly matches TRBD1 or TRBD2 (5 bases each). CDR3 length: 14 amino acids. Deletions cut 4 bases from V and 0 bases from J, with 10 bases between. Germline loops: CDR1 SGHAT, CDR2 FQNNGV. CDR3 in amino acids: CASSSGTHSYEQYF. The DNA for the CDR3 is TGTGCCAGCAGCTCCGGGACCCACTCCTACGAGCAGTACTTC.

V is TRBV6-1 and J is TRBJ1-4; D remains unclear. Germline V gene lookup returns CDR1 MNHNS and CDR2 SASEGT. V lost 1 base and J 10 bases, leaving 13 bases between the germline ends. This CDR3 comprises 14 residues. This CDR3 reads CASSEVTNGGKLFF. The CDR3, as DNA: TGTGCCAGCAGTGAAGTTACCAACGGAGGAAAACTGTTTTTT.

This chain connects TRBV15 to TRBJ2-2; D perhaps matches TRBD2 (5 bases). From germline, CDR1 is LNHNV and CDR2 YYDKDF (reference sequence). V dropped 0 bases and J dropped 10 bases, with 21 bases sitting between them. The CDR3 extends over 17 amino acids. CDR3 nucleotides: TGTGCCACCAGCAGAGATATCCCCTTAACGGGGATTTCGGAGCTGTTTTTT. Translation: CATSRDIPLTGISELFF.

V gene TRBV5-4 combines with J gene TRBJ1-1; 10 bases map to TRBD1. V was clipped by 3 bases and J by 3 bases; unmatched bases: 5. From germline, CDR1 is SGHNT and CDR2 YYREEE (reference sequence). The CDR3 spans 15 residues. The CDR3 protein is CASSSPGTGDTEAFF. DNA of the CDR3: TGTGCCAGCAGCTCCCCCGGGACAGGGGACACTGAAGCTTTCTTT.

The chain uses TRBV2 and TRBJ2-1; TRBD1 matches 9 bases. V was pared by 10 bases and J by 6 bases, with 13 bases of the junction left unmatched. Germline V gene sequence: CDR1 SNHLY, CDR2 FYNNEI. The CDR3 consists of 15 residues. The CDR3 spells CATPGTGLESNEQFF. CDR3 in DNA: TGTGCCACCCCAGGGACAGGGTTGGAATCCAATGAGCAGTTCTTC.

This clone was observed a single time. The CDR3 is CASSLPRPGSTDTQYF. The DNA of the CDR3 is TGCGCCAGCAGCTTGCCCAGACCGGGGAGCACAGATACGCAGTATTTT. This rearrangement joins TRBV5-1 to TRBJ2-3; possibly TRBD2 for D (5 bases). The V and J ends lost 1 base and 0 bases respectively, with 12 bases between them. Germline V gene data show CDR1 as SGHRS and CDR2 as YFSETQ. The CDR3 extends over 16 amino acids.

The chain joins TRBV7-2 to TRBJ1-1, with D possibly being TRBD1 (5 bases). V was clipped by 6 bases and J by 0 bases, with 14 bases between them. Germline V gene lookup returns CDR1 SGHTA and CDR2 FQGNSA. The CDR3 covers 15 residues. The CDR3 is CASRSSGTVNTEAFF. The CDR3 DNA reads TGTGCCAGCAGGTCTTCCGGGACGGTGAACACTGAAGCTTTCTTT.